The sequence of this T cell receptor (beta chain) was determined in a study of Graves' ophthalmopathy and Graves' hyperthyroidism. Study-level points and caveats: Classification of ophthalmopathy versus stable hyperthyroidism by a 13-signature model yielded 85% to 90% sensitivity and around 81% specificity. A majority of expanded thyroid clonotypes exceeding 0.001 frequency were likewise present in blood.

This clonotype has at least ten counts. The antigen is undetermined. RNA transcripts provided the template for amplifying TCR beta CDR3 regions. The first-round RT-PCR employed HTBI primers together with the Qiagen OneStep RT-PCR kit. A multiplex PCR was then performed as the second round. TCRdb re-analysed the multiplex PCR reads in MiXCR, keeping a single row per CDR3 protein. The sample comprises roughly 500,000 distinct CDR3 sequences, roughly 14% of which are singletons, and about 10% rests with the top ten. Germline V CDR1 and CDR2: SGHVS, FQNEAQ. Between the trimmed V and J ends, which lost 5 bases and 1 base, there was a span of 14 bases. This CDR3 contains 15 residues.

The chain recombines TRBV7-8 with TRBJ1-2; maybe TRBD1 (6 bases). Sequencing was performed on blood. The TCR sequence derives from a woman in her twenties or thirties with Graves' ophthalmopathy. CDR3 sequence (DNA): TGTGCCAGCAGCGCGCACGGGACACGTAACTATGGCTACACCTTC. Translated, it gives CASSAHGTRNYGYTF. Full variable domain (remainder filled in from reference TRBV7-8 and TRBJ1-2): GAGVSQSPRYKVAKRGQDVALRCDPISGHVSLFWYQQALGQGPEFLTYFQNEAQLDKSGLPSDRFFAERPEGSVSTLKIQRTQQEDSAVYLCASSAHGTRNYGYTFGSGTRLTVV.